This T cell receptor beta chain appears in the sequencing data of a study of T cell repertoires in cytomegalovirus infection. Study details: Carrying CMV and the relevant HLA type showed in public TCR beta signatures. Findings and caveats of the study: The study identified carriers of CMV plus the relevant HLA from cumulative public TCR beta family frequency. The ex vivo response showed dominance by HLA-C-restricted CMV-specific TCR beta clonotypes.

This CDR3 is 12 amino acids long. In germline, CDR1 is SGDLS, CDR2 YYNGEE. V was cut by 0 bases and J by 7 bases, with 5 bases left in between. TCRdb fed the reads into MiXCR, producing one record per CDR3 protein. The sample carries 85,000 to 130,000 distinct CDR3 sequences, roughly a quarter recorded once. Remarks on this clonotype: The antigen is unknown.

The sample comprised CD8+ T cells from PBMCs. The chain uses TRBV9 and TRBJ2-1; D unresolved. The clonotype was recovered from a human donor in good health (CMV status not recorded). Some clones in this sample may be carry-over from other donors' samples. The CDR3 nucleotides read TGTGCCAGCAGCGTAGCGAAGAATGAGCAGTTCTTC. Translated, it gives CASSVAKNEQFF.